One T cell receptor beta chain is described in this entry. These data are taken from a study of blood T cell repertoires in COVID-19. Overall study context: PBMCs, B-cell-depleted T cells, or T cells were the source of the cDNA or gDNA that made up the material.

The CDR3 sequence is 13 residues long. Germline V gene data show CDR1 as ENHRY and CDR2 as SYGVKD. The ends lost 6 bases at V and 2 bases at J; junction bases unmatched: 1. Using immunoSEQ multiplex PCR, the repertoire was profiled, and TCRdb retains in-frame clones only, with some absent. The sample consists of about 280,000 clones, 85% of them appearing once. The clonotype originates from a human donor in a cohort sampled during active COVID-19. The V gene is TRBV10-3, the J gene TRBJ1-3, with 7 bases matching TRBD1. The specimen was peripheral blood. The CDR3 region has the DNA TGTGCCATCAGAGGGACAGCTGGAAACACCATATATTTT. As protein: CAIRGTAGNTIYF.